These 5 T cell receptor beta chains were sequenced from one sample in a study of blood T cells in healthy people across ages. The second PCR ran about 6 to 12 cycles with a sample-barcoded 5' primer and J-beta primers. TCRdb redid the calling of the 5' RACE reads with MiXCR, one entry per CDR3 protein. The data show approximately 880,000 distinct CDR3 sequences, with around 48% seen just once and under 15% held by the top ten. Specimen: blood. These receptors all stem from a young man in good health.

The chain recombines TRBV7-2 with TRBJ1-4; D might be TRBD1 (6 bases). The ends were cut back, 1 base at V and 4 bases at J, with 10 bases in the middle. Per the germline V gene, CDR1 is SGHTA and CDR2 is FQGNSA. This CDR3 contains 15 residues. This chain's CDR3 is CASSLVSGVNEKLFF. CDR3 in DNA: TGTGCCAGCAGCTTAGTATCAGGGGTTAATGAAAAACTGTTTTTT.

This clonotype appeared a single time. This sequence joins TRBV6-5 and TRBJ1-2; 7 nucleotides agree with TRBD1. V lost 7 bases to trimming and J lost 4 bases; unmatched junction nucleotides: 9. Germline lookup yields CDR1 MNHEY and CDR2 SVGAGI. This CDR3 is built from 14 residues. The DNA for the CDR3 is TGTGCCAGCACCAGCAACCGGGACAGCTATGGCTACACCTTC. Translating it yields CASTSNRDSYGYTF.

This clonotype has at least ten counts. For the CDR3, the DNA is TGTGCCAGCAGCTTAAGCGGGGGGCTTAATGAGCAGTTCTTC. This encodes CASSLSGGLNEQFF. The chain couples TRBV7-3 to TRBJ2-1, with 8 positions matching TRBD2. Germline loops: CDR1 SGHTA, CDR2 FQGTGA. J lost 7 bases, V lost 1 base, and 3 bases had no gene match. This CDR3 has 14 residues.

The rearrangement joins TRBV27 to TRBJ2-5; 7 nucleotides align to TRBD1. The CDR3 extends over 13 amino acids. V lost 5 bases to trimming and J lost 6 bases; unmatched junction nucleotides: 6. The germline CDR1 and CDR2 sequences are MNHEY and SMNVEV (reference sequence). The CDR3 region has the DNA TGTGCCAGCAGTCCGGGACAGTCACAGACCCAGTACTTC. Translating it yields CASSPGQSQTQYF.

V and J are TRBV10-3 and TRBJ1-6; possible D gene TRBD1, 5 bases. The CDR3 length is 14 residues. V was clipped by 6 bases and J by 6 bases, with 12 bases between them. Germline CDR1 ENHRY, CDR2 SYGVKD. CDR3 loop: CAISEDSVNSPLHF. The CDR3 DNA sequence: TGTGCCATCAGCGAAGACAGTGTTAATTCACCCCTCCACTTT.